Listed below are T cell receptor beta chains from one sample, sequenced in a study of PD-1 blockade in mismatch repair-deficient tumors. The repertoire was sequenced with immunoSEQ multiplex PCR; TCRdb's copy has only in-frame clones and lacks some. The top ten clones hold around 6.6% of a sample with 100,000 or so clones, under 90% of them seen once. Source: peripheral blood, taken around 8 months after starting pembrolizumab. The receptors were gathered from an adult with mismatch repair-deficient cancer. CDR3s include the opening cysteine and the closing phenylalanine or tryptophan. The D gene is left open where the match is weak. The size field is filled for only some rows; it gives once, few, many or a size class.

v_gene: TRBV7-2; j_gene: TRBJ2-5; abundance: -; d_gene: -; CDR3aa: CASSLGLKPQETQYF; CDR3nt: TGTGCCAGCAGCTTAGGCTTAAAACCACAAGAGACCCAGTACTTC
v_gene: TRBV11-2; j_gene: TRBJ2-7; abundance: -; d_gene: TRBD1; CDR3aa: CASSLIDGTAYEQYF; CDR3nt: TGTGCCAGCAGCTTAATCGACGGGACAGCCTACGAGCAGTACTTC
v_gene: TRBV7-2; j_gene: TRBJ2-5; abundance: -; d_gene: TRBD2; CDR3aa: CASSLNRGGKTQYF; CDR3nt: TGTGCCAGCAGCTTAAATCGGGGAGGGAAGACCCAGTACTTC
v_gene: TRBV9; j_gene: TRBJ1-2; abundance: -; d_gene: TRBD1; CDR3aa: CASSGMITGAGYGYTF; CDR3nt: TGTGCCAGCAGCGGGATGATAACAGGGGCGGGCTATGGCTACACCTTC
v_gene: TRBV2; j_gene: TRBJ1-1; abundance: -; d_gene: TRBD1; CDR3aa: CASSGDRNTEAFF; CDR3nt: TGTGCCAGCAGTGGGGACAGGAACACTGAAGCTTTCTTT
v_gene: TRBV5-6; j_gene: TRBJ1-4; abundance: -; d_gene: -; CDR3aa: CASSLAGTNEKLFF; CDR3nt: TGTGCCAGCAGCTTGGCAGGGACTAATGAAAAACTGTTTTTT
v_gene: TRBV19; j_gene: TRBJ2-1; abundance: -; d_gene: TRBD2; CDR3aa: CASVAGGRYEQFF; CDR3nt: TGTGCCAGTGTAGCGGGAGGGAGATATGAGCAGTTCTTC
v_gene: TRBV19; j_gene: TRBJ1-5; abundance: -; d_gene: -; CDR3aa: CASSQTANQPQHF; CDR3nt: TGTGCCAGTAGCCAGACAGCTAATCAGCCCCAGCATTTT
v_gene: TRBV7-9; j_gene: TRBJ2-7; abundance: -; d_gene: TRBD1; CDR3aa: CASSTTGPEQYF; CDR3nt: TGTGCCAGCAGCACGACAGGGCCCGAGCAGTACTTC
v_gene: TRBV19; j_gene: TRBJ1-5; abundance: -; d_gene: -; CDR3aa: CASERRGEAQPQHF; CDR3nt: TGTGCCAGCGAAAGACGGGGGGAGGCTCAGCCCCAGCATTTT
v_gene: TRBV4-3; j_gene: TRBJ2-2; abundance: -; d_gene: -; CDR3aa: CASSQVQDTGELFF; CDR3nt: TGCGCCAGCAGCCAAGTACAAGACACCGGGGAGCTGTTTTTT
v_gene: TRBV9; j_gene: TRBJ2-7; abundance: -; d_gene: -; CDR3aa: CASSPPPGTNSYEQYF; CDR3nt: TGTGCCAGCAGCCCCCCACCCGGGACAAACTCCTACGAGCAGTACTTC
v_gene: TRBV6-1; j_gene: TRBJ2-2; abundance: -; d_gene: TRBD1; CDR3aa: CASSEEQGAWTGELFF; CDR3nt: TGTGCCAGCAGTGAGGAACAGGGGGCTTGGACCGGGGAGCTGTTTTTT
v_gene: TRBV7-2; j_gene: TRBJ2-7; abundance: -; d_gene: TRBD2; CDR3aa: CASSNGLAGMNEQYF; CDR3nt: TGTGCCAGCAGCAATGGACTAGCGGGAATGAACGAGCAGTACTTC
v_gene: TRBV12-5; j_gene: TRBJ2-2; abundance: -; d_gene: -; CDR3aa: CASGSEASTGELFF; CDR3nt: TGTGCTAGTGGGTCGGAAGCTTCCACCGGGGAGCTGTTTTTT
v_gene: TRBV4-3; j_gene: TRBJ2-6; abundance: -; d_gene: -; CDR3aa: CASSQDGGTGANVLTF; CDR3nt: TGCGCCAGCAGCCAAGATGGGGGGACAGGGGCCAACGTCCTGACTTTC
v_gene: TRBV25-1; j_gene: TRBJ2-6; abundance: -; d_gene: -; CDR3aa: CATPPAGKSSGANVLTF; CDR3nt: TGTGCCACCCCCCCGGCAGGGAAGAGCTCTGGGGCCAACGTCCTGACTTTC
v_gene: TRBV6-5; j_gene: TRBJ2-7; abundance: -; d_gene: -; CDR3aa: CASSYSTTGEQYF; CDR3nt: TGTGCCAGCAGTTACTCGACTACTGGTGAGCAGTACTTC
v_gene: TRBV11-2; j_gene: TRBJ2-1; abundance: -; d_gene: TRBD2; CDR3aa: CASSRRIIQTSGSGNEQFF; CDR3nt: TGTGCCAGCAGCCGCAGGATTATACAAACTAGCGGGAGTGGGAATGAGCAGTTCTTC
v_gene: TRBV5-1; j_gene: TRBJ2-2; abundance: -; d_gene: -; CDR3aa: CASSLLPGQTGELFF; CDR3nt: TGCGCCAGCAGCTTGCTCCCAGGCCAAACCGGGGAGCTGTTTTTT
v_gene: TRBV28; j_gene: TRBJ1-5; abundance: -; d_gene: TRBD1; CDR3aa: CASSRQGGSQPQHF; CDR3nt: TGTGCCAGCAGTCGACAGGGCGGGTCTCAGCCCCAGCATTTT
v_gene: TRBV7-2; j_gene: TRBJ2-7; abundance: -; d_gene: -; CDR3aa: CASSLEIRREQYF; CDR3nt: TGTGCCAGCAGCTTAGAGATCAGGCGCGAGCAGTACTTC
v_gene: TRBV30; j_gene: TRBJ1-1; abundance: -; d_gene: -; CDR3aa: CAWLPGVGTEAFF; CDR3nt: TGTGCCTGGCTCCCCGGCGTGGGCACTGAAGCTTTCTTT
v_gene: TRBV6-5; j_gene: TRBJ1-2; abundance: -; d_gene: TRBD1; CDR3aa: CASTSGGTYGYTF; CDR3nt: TGTGCCAGCACGTCAGGGGGTACCTATGGCTACACCTTC
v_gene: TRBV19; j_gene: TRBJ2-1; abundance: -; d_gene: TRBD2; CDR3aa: CASSMKGTSEDHEQFF; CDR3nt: TGTGCCAGTAGTATGAAAGGGACTAGCGAGGATCATGAGCAGTTCTTC
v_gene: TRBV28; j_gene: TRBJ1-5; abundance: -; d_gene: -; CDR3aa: CASSSGGTNQPQHF; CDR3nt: TGTGCCAGCAGTTCTGGGGGCACCAATCAGCCCCAGCATTTT
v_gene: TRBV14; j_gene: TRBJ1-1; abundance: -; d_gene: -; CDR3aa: CASSQGRQVDWNTEAFF; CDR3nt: TGTGCCAGCAGCCAAGGAAGACAGGTGGACTGGAACACTGAAGCTTTCTTT
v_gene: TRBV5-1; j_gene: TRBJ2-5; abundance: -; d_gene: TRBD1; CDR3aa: CASSLARGTGGLGETQYF; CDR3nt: TGCGCCAGCAGCTTGGCCAGGGGGACAGGGGGCTTAGGAGAGACCCAGTACTTC
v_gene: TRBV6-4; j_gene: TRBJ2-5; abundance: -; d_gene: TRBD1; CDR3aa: CASSAVPGQGTETQYF; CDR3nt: TGTGCCAGCAGTGCCGTCCCGGGACAGGGTACGGAGACCCAGTACTTC
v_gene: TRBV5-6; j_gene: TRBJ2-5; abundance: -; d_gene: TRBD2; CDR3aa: CASTLGLAEETQYF; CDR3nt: TGTGCCAGCACCCTGGGTCTAGCGGAAGAGACCCAGTACTTC
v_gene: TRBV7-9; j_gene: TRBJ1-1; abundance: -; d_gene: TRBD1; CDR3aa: CASSPGQGIYITEAFF; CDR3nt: TGTGCCAGCAGCCCGGGACAGGGGATTTACATTACTGAAGCTTTCTTT
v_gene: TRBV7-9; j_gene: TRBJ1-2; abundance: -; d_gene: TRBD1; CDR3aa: CASSLAPFRDRFPREPF; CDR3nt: TGTGCCAGCAGCTTAGCGCCTTTCCGGGACAGGTTTCCCAGGGAACCCTTC
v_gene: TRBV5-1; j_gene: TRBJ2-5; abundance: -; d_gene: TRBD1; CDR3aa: CASSLSTGVGETQYF; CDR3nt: TGCGCCAGCAGCTTATCGACAGGGGTTGGCGAGACCCAGTACTTC
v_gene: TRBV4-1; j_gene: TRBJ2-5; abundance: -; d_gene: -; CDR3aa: CASSQNGRLSLGETQYF; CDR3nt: TGCGCCAGCAGCCAAAATGGGAGACTCTCATTAGGCGAGACCCAGTACTTC
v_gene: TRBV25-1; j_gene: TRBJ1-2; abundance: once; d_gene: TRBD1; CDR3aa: CATLTGTPGSYGYTF; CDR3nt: TGTGCCACCCTGACAGGGACCCCTGGATCGTATGGCTACACCTTC
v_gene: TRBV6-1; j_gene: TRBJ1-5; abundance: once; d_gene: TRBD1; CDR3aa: CASSEDRSNQPQHF; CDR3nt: TGTGCCAGCAGTGAGGACAGGAGCAATCAGCCCCAGCATTTT
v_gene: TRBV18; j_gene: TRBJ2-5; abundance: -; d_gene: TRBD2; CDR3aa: CASSPPSGKSQETQYF; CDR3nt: TGTGCCAGCTCACCACCTAGCGGGAAATCTCAAGAGACCCAGTACTTC
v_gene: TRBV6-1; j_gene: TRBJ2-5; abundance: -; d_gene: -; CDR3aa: CASSDALQQYF; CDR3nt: TGTGCCAGCAGTGATGCGTTGCAGCAGTACTTC
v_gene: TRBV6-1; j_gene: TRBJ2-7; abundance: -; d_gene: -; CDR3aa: CASSDLGTSYEQYF; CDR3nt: TGTGCCAGCAGTGATCTCGGGACCTCCTACGAGCAGTACTTC
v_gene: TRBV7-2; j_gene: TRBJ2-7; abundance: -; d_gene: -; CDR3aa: CASSLGVDYEQYF; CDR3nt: TGTGCCAGCAGCTTAGGTGTGGACTACGAGCAGTACTTC
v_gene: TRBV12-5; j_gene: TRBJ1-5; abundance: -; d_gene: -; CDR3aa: CASGPRGSNQPQHF; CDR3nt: TGTGCTAGTGGTCCGAGGGGGAGCAATCAGCCCCAGCATTTT
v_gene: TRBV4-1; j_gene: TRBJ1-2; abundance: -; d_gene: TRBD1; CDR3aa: CASSQVTGVGYTF; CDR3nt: TGCGCCAGCAGCCAAGTAACAGGGGTTGGCTACACCTTC
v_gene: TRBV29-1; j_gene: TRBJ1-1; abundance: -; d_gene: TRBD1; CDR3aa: CSGTGGGNTEAFF; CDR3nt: TGCAGCGGAACAGGGGGCGGTAACACTGAAGCTTTCTTT
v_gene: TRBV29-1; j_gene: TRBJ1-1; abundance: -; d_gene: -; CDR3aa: CSVAGEEVENTEAFF; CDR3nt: TGCAGCGTTGCTGGGGAGGAGGTTGAGAACACTGAAGCTTTCTTT
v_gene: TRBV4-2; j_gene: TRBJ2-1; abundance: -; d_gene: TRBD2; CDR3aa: CASSQASSGYNEQFF; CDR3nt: TGTGCCAGCAGCCAAGCGTCTAGCGGATACAATGAGCAGTTCTTC
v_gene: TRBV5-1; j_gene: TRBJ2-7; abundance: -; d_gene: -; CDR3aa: CASSRSGGGNEQYF; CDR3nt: TGCGCCAGCAGCCGATCAGGGGGAGGGAACGAGCAGTACTTC